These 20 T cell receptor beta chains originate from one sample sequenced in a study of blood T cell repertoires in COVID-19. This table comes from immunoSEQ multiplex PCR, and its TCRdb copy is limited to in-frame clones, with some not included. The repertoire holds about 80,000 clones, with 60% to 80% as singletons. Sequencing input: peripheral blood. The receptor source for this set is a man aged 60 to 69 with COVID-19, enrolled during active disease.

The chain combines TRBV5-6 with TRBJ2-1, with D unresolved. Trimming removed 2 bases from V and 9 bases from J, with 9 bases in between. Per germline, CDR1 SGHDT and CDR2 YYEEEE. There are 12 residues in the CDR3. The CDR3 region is CASSFIYGEQFF. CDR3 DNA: TGTGCCAGCAGCTTTATATACGGTGAGCAGTTCTTC.

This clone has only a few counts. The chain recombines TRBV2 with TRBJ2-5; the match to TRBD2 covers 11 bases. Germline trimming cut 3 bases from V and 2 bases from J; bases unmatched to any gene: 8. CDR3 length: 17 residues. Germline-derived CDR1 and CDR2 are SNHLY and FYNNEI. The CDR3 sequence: CASSDPSLAGGQETQYF. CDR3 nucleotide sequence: TGTGCCAGCAGTGACCCTTCCCTAGCGGGGGGACAAGAGACCCAGTACTTC.

DNA of the CDR3: TGCGCCAGCACCCAGGGGACAGGGGAGGGCTACACCTTC. It specifies CASTQGTGEGYTF. V is TRBV4-1 and J is TRBJ1-2; 10 nucleotides align to TRBD1. CDR1 is MGHRA and CDR2 is YSYEKL in the germline V gene. J lost 8 bases, V lost 7 bases, and 7 bases had no gene match. The CDR3 runs 13 residues.

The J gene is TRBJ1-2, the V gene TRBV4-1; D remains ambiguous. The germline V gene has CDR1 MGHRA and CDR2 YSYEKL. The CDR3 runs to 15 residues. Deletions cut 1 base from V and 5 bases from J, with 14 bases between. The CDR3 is CASSQAQKEHYGYTF. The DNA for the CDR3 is TGCGCCAGCAGCCAAGCTCAGAAAGAACATTATGGCTACACCTTC.

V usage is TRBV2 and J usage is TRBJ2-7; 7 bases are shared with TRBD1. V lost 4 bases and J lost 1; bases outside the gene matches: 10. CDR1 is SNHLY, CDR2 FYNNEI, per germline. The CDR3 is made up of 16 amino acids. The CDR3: CASSGGGEYLSYEQYF. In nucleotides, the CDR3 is TGTGCCAGCAGTGGAGGGGGCGAATATCTATCCTACGAGCAGTACTTC.

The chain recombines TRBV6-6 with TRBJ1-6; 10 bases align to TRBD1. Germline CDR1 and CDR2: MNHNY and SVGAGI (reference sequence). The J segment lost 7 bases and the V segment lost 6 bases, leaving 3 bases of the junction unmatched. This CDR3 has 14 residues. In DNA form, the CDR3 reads TGTGCCAGCAGCCGGGACAGGGGCAATTCACCCCTCCACTTT. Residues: CASSRDRGNSPLHF.

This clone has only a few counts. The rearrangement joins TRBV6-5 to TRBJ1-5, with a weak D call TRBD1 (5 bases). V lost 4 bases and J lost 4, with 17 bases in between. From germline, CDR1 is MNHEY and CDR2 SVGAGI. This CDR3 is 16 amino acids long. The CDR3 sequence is CASSSGAGTSNQPQHF. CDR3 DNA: TGTGCCAGCAGTTCCGGGGCGGGGACTAGTAATCAGCCCCAGCATTTT.

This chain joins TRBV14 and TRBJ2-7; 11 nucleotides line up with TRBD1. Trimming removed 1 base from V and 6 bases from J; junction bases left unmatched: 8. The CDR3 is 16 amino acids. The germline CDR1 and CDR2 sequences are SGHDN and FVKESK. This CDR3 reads CASSQARDRGVFEQYF. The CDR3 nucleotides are TGTGCCAGCAGCCAAGCCCGGGACAGGGGGGTATTCGAGCAGTACTTC.

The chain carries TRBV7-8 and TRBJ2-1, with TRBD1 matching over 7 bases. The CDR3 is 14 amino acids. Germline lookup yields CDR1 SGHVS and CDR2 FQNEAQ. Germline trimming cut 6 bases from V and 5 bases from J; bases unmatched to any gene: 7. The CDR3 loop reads CASSRDRANNEQFF. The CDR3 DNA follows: TGTGCCAGCAGTCGAGACAGGGCTAACAATGAGCAGTTCTTC.

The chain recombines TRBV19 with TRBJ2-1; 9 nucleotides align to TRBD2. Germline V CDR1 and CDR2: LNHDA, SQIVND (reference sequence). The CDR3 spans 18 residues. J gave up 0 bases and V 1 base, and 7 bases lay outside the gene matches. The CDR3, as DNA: TGTGCCAGTAGTATAGGGGACTGGCGGGAGGGCTCCTACAATGAGCAGTTCTTC. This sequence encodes CASSIGDWREGSYNEQFF.

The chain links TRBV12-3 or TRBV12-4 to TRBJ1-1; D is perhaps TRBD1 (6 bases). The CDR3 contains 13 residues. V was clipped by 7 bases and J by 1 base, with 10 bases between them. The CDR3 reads CASIMTGNTEAFF. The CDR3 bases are TGTGCCAGCATCATGACAGGGAACACTGAAGCTTTCTTT.

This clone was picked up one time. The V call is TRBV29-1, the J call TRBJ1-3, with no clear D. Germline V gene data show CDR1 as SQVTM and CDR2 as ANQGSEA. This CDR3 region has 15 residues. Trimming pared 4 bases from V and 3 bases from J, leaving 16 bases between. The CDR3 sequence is CSVAFSGLGGNTIYF. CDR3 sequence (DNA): TGCAGCGTTGCGTTCTCCGGTCTTGGTGGAAACACCATATATTTT.

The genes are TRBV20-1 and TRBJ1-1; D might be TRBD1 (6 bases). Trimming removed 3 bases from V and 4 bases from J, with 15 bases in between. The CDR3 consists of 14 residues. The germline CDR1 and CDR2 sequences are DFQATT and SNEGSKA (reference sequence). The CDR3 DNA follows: TGCAGTGCTAGTGGACAGTTCGTGGGCACTGAAGCTTTCTTT. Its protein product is CSASGQFVGTEAFF.

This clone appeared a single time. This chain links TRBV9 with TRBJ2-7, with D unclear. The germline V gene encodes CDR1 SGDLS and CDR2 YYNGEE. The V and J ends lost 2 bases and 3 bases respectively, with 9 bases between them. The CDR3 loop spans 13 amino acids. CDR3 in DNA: TGTGCCAGCAGCGTGGCCCCTGACTACGAGCAGTACTTC. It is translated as CASSVAPDYEQYF.

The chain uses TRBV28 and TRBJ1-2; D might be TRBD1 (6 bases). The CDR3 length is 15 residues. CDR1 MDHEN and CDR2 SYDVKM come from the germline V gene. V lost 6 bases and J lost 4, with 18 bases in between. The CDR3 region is CASRTGAGAFYGYTF. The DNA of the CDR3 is TGTGCCAGCAGAACAGGCGCGGGGGCCTTCTATGGCTACACCTTC.

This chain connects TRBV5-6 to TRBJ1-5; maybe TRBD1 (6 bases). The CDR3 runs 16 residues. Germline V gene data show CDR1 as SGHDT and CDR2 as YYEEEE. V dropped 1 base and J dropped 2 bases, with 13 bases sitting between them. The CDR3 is CASSLNDRRGNQPQHF. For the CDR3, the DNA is TGTGCCAGCAGCTTGAATGACAGGCGAGGCAATCAGCCCCAGCATTTT.

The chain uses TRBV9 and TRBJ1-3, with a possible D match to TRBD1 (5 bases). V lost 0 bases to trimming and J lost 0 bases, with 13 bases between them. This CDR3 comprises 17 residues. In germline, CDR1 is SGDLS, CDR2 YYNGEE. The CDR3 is CASSVAGHQSSGNTIYF. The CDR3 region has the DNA TGTGCCAGCAGCGTAGCCGGACACCAGAGCTCTGGAAACACCATATATTTT.

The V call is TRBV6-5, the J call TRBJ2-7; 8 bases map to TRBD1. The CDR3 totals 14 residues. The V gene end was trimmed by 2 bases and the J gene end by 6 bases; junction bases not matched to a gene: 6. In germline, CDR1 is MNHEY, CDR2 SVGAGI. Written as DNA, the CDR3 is TGTGCCAGCAGTTACGACGCAGGGGGCGGCGAGCAGTACTTC. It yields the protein CASSYDAGGGEQYF.

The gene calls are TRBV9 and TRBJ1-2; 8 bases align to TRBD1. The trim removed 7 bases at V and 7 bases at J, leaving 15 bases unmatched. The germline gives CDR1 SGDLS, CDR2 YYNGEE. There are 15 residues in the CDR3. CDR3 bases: TGTGCCAGCTCCCCCGACAGGGGAACGTTCGGTGGCTACACCTTC. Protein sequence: CASSPDRGTFGGYTF.

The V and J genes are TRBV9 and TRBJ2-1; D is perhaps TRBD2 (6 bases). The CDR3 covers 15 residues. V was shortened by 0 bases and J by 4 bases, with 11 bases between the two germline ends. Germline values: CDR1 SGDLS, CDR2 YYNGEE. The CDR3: CASSVEGTLYNEQFF. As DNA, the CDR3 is TGTGCCAGCAGCGTAGAAGGGACTTTATACAATGAGCAGTTCTTC.